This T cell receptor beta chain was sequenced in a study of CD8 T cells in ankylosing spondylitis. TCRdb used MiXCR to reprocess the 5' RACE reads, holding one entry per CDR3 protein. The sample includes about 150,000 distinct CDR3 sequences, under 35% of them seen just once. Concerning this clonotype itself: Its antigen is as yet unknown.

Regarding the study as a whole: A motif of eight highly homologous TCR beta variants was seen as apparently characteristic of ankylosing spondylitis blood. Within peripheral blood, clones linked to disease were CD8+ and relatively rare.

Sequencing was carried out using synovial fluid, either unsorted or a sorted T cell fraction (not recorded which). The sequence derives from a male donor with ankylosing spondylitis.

This chain's CDR3 is CASRPRQGSNQPQHF. The CDR3 DNA sequence: TGTGCCAGCAGACCAAGACAGGGAAGCAATCAGCCCCAGCATTTT. The chain is built from TRBV27 and TRBJ1-5; 7 nucleotides align to TRBD1. Germline CDR1 and CDR2: MNHEY and SMNVEV (reference sequence). This CDR3 region has 15 residues. V trimming: 6 bases; J trimming: 1 base; junction bases outside the gene matches: 6.